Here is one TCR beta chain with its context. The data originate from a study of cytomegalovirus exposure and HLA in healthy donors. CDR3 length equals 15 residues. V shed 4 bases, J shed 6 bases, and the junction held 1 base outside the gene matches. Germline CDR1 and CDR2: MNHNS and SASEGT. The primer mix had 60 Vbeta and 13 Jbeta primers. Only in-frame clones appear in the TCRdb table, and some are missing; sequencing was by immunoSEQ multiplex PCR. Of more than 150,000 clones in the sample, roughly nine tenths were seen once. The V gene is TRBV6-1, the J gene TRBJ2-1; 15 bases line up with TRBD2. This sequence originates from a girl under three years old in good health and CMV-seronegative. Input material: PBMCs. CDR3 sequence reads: CASSGTSGGANEQFF. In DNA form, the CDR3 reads TGTGCCAGCAGTGGGACTAGCGGGGGGGCCAATGAGCAGTTCTTC.